The 15 T cell receptor beta chains reported below all come from one sample, sequenced in a study of immune evolution from preneoplasia to lung adenocarcinoma. Clones were sequenced by immunoSEQ multiplex PCR, and TCRdb holds only the in-frame ones, with some missing. The sample includes around 5,000 clones, around three quarters of them seen just once. The specimen sequenced was FFPE minimally invasive lung adenocarcinoma tissue. Receptor source: a person aged 65 to 85 with lung adenocarcinoma.

In DNA form, the CDR3 reads TGTGCCAGCAAAGACGGAGTGAACACTGAAGCTTTCTTT. Protein sequence: CASKDGVNTEAFF. The rearrangement uses TRBV28 and TRBJ1-1; no reliable D call. Trimming left V 7 bases short and J 0 bases short, with 9 bases between. The germline V gene encodes CDR1 MDHEN and CDR2 SYDVKM. The CDR3 consists of 13 residues. Drawing the rest from reference TRBV28 and TRBJ1-1, the complete variable domain is DVKVTQSSRYLVKRTGEKVFLECVQDMDHENMFWYRQDPGLGLRLIYFSYDVKMKEKGDIPEGYSVSREKKERFSLILESASTNQTSMYLCASKDGVNTEAFFGQGTRLTVV.

This clone was seen a single time. The chain carries TRBV7-2 and TRBJ1-3, with 8 bases lining up with TRBD1. The germline V gene encodes CDR1 SGHTA and CDR2 FQGNSA. There are 18 residues in the CDR3. The V gene end was trimmed by 5 bases and the J gene end by 3 bases; junction bases not matched to a gene: 15. As DNA, the CDR3 is TGTGCCAGCAGCCCCCGGGACAGGACTACCAGCTTTGGAAACACCATATATTTT. It encodes CASSPRDRTTSFGNTIYF.

This rearrangement joins TRBV10-1 to TRBJ2-7; 10 nucleotides line up with TRBD1. The CDR3 is made up of 13 amino acids. V shed 7 bases, J shed 4 bases, and the junction held 4 bases outside the gene matches. Germline V lookup: CDR1 WNHNN, CDR2 SYGVQD (reference sequence). The CDR3 nucleotides are TGCGCCAGCAATCGGGACAGGGGTTACGAGCAGTACTTC. Its translation is CASNRDRGYEQYF.

The chain combines TRBV10-3 with TRBJ2-7; D might be TRBD1 or TRBD2, each matching 6 bases. The CDR3 runs to 13 residues. V was trimmed by 4 bases and J by 6 bases, leaving 13 bases between them. Germline values: CDR1 ENHRY, CDR2 SYGVKD. The CDR3: CAISGLQGGEQYF. CDR3 sequence (DNA): TGTGCCATCAGTGGTCTACAGGGAGGCGAGCAGTACTTC.

In this sample, this clone turned up a few times. The genes are TRBV13 and TRBJ1-1, with unresolved D. The CDR3 sequence is 16 residues long. Germline CDR1 and CDR2: PRHDT and FYEKMQ (reference sequence). V was pared by 1 base and J by 1 base, with 13 bases between. In nucleotides, the CDR3 is TGTGCCAGCAGCTTAGAGGCCGACGGAAGGAACACTGAAGCTTTCTTT. Protein product: CASSLEADGRNTEAFF.

This clone was seen a handful of times. The chain carries TRBV18 and TRBJ2-7; TRBD2 is a possible D gene (6 bases). Germline assignment: CDR1 KGHSH and CDR2 LQKENI. This CDR3 contains 13 residues. With 4 bases removed from V and 0 bases from J, the gap between germline ends came to 7 bases. CDR3 residues: CASSREVSYEQYF. The CDR3 coding sequence is TGTGCCAGCTCACGGGAGGTCTCCTACGAGCAGTACTTC. Full variable domain (outside the CDR3, taken from reference TRBV18 and TRBJ2-7): NAGVMQNPRHLVRRRGQEARLRCSPMKGHSHVYWYRQLPEEGLKFMVYLQKENIIDESGMPKERFSAEFPKEGPSILRIQQVVRGDSAAYFCASSREVSYEQYFGPGTRLTVT.

About this clone: One end of the junction does not line up with germline, which may come from a read error. V is TRBV7-2 and J is TRBJ1-3; TRBD1 is a possible D gene (5 bases). Germline CDR1 is SGHTA and CDR2 is FQGNSA. This CDR3 region has 12 residues. The chain's CDR3 is CASSFSGTAFDF. As DNA, the CDR3 is TGTGCCAGCAGCTTTTCCGGGACCGCCTTTGATTTT.

The chain combines TRBV5-3 with TRBJ2-7; 8 bases align to TRBD2. TRBV5-3 is recorded as an ORF, its role being uncertain. The V gene end was trimmed by 4 bases and the J gene end by 2 bases; junction bases not matched to a gene: 5. This CDR3 contains 14 residues. DNA of the CDR3: TGTGCCAGAAGCGAAGCGGGAGCGACCTACGAGCAGTACTTC. It codes for CARSEAGATYEQYF.

The J gene is TRBJ1-3, the V gene TRBV5-1, with D unresolved. This CDR3 comprises 13 residues. Germline CDR1 reads SGHRS; CDR2 reads YFSETQ. Trimming pared 4 bases from V and 4 bases from J, leaving 9 bases between. CDR3 DNA: TGCGCCAGCAGCGGAGGGCCCGGAAACACCATATATTTT. Protein: CASSGGPGNTIYF. The full variable domain, completed using reference TRBV5-1 and TRBJ1-3, is KAGVTQTPRYLIKTRGQQVTLSCSPISGHRSVSWYQQTPGQGLQFLFEYFSETQRNKGNFPGRFSGRQFSNSRSEMNVSTLELGDSALYLCASSGGPGNTIYFGEGSWLTVV.

The chain employs TRBV30 and TRBJ1-5, with a weak D call TRBD1 (6 bases). The CDR3 covers 15 residues. With 1 base removed from V and 3 bases from J, the gap between germline ends came to 13 bases. Germline CDR1 and CDR2: GTSNPN and SVGIG (reference sequence). The CDR3 DNA reads TGTGCCTGGAGTGACCCCGGACAGTTCAATCAGCCCCAGCATTTT. Residues: CAWSDPGQFNQPQHF.

The chain couples TRBV4-1 to TRBJ1-1, with D maybe TRBD1 (6 bases). V was shortened by 0 bases and J by 8 bases, with 22 bases between the two germline ends. Germline V lookup: CDR1 MGHRA, CDR2 YSYEKL. The CDR3 loop spans 17 amino acids. The CDR3 protein is CASSQDPSSGVPPEAFF. The CDR3 DNA reads as TGCGCCAGCAGCCAAGACCCTTCGTCAGGGGTCCCACCAGAAGCTTTCTTT.

V and J are TRBV7-6 and TRBJ2-1, with a possible D match to TRBD2 (6 bases). CDR1 and CDR2 from the germline V gene are SGHVS and FNYEAQ. Trimming took off 1 base at V and 7 bases at J, with 8 bases between the two ends. The CDR3 spans 13 residues. DNA of the CDR3: TGTGCCAGCAGCTTAGGGAGGGTAAATGAGCAGTTCTTC. It yields the protein CASSLGRVNEQFF.

The J gene is TRBJ1-2, the V gene TRBV4-1, with D uncertain. The length of the CDR3 is 14 residues. V was shortened by 0 bases and J by 4 bases, with 9 bases between the two germline ends. Germline V gene lookup returns CDR1 MGHRA and CDR2 YSYEKL. The CDR3 coding sequence is TGCGCCAGCAGCCAAGAAAAGGTCGTCTATGGCTACACCTTC. Its translation: CASSQEKVVYGYTF.

This clone was found a few times. The J gene is TRBJ2-7, the V gene TRBV30, with D uncertain. From germline, CDR1 is GTSNPN and CDR2 SVGIG (reference sequence). This CDR3 region has 14 residues. V was trimmed by 2 bases and J by 3 bases, leaving 14 bases between them. CDR3 amino acids: CAWSKRGAGYEQYF. CDR3 nucleotide sequence: TGTGCCTGGAGTAAGAGAGGCGCAGGCTACGAGCAGTACTTC.

V and J are TRBV28 and TRBJ2-6; a weak D match, TRBD1 (5 bases). Trimming pared 6 bases from V and 4 bases from J, leaving 7 bases between. Germline V gives CDR1 MDHEN, CDR2 SYDVKM. This CDR3 is built from 13 residues. CDR3 sequence (DNA): TGTGCCAGCAGCAAGGGGGGGGCCAACGTCCTGACTTTC. Its protein is CASSKGGANVLTF.